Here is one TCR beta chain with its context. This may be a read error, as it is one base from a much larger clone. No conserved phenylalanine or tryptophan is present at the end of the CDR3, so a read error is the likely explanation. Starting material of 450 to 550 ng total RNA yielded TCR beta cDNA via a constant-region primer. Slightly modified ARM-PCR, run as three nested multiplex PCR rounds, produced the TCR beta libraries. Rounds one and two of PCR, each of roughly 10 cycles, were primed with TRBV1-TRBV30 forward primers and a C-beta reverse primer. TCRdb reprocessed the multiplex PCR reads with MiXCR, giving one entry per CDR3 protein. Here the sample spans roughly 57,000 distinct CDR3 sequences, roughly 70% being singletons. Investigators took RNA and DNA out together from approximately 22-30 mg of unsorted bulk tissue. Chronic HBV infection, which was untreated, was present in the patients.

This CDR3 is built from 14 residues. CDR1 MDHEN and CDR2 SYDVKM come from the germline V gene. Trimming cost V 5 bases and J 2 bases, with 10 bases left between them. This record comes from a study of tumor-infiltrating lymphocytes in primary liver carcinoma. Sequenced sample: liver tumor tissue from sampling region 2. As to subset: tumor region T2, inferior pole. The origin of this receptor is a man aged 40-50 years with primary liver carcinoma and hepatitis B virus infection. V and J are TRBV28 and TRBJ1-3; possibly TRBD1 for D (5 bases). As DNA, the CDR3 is TGTGCCAGCAGTGCACAGGTGACTGGAAACACCATATATTCT. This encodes CASSAQVTGNTIYS.